The clone carrying this TCR beta chain was seen repeatedly, ten times or more. From the RT-PCR reads, TCRdb called clonotypes with MiXCR, one entry per CDR3 protein. The sample carries roughly 250,000 distinct CDR3 sequences, 14% recorded once. The CDR3 totals 14 residues. Germline CDR1 reads SGHRS; CDR2 reads YFSETQ. Germline trimming cut 4 bases from V and 4 bases from J; bases unmatched to any gene: 5. The data are from a study of patients and donors after allogeneic stem cell transplantation. This rearrangement joins TRBV5-1 to TRBJ2-7, with 10 bases that match TRBD1. The sequence came from a human donor who was either an allogeneic HSCT recipient or a stem cell or donor lymphocyte infusion donor (not recorded which). It is not recorded whose cells these are; they may come from a transplant donor. What was sequenced was blood, either unsorted or a sorted T cell fraction (not recorded which). The CDR3 bases are TGCGCCAGCAGCATACGGACAGGGGGGTACGAGCAGTACTTC. Translating it yields CASSIRTGGYEQYF. Based on the CDR3 plus reference TRBV5-1 and TRBJ2-7, the full variable domain is KAGVTQTPRYLIKTRGQQVTLSCSPISGHRSVSWYQQTPGQGLQFLFEYFSETQRNKGNFPGRFSGRQFSNSRSEMNVSTLELGDSALYLCASSIRTGGYEQYFGPGTRLTVT.